This TCR beta chain is from a study of regulatory T cells in long-lasting Graves disease. Ten or more counts support this clonotype. Specified time point: newly diagnosed GD, antithyroid drugs for less than 3 months. Researchers made the TCR library from RNA that was extracted from PBMCs. Arm-PCR with iRepertoire HTBI primers amplified the CDR3 regions for these TCR beta libraries. A single record per CDR3 protein comes from TCRdb applying MiXCR to the multiplex PCR reads. This sample has about 440,000 distinct CDR3 sequences; about a sixth occur once, and the top ten carry roughly a tenth. This sample also belongs to another study, concerning T cells in Graves' hyperthyroidism and ophthalmopathy.

The sequence derives from a woman in her twenties or thirties with Graves disease. The starting material was peripheral blood mononuclear cells (PBMCs), obtained at new diagnosis, from a patient treated with antithyroid drugs.

The CDR3 DNA follows: TGCAGTGCTCGCACCGGGACTAGCGCCTACAATGAGCAGTTCTTC. As protein: CSARTGTSAYNEQFF. The rearrangement uses TRBV20-1 and TRBJ2-1; 10 bases match TRBD2. With 5 bases clipped from V and 2 bases from J, the junction kept 6 bases outside the gene matches. Germline V gene lookup returns CDR1 DFQATT and CDR2 SNEGSKA (reference sequence). CDR3 size: 15 residues.